The sequence of this TCR beta chain was determined in a study of shared clonotypes between healthy human individuals. The length of the CDR3 is 14 residues. Germline V gene lookup returns CDR1 SGHNT and CDR2 YYREEE (reference sequence). V shed 5 bases and J 3 bases; nucleotides not matched to a gene: 7. Overall study results and limits: The researchers took only blood, and tissue repertoires probably look different. Naive CD4 clonotype sharing across a handful of donors was approximately 5%. Genetic and exposure-history diversity was limited by the few donors. Among donors, sharing of clonotypes was expected to be affected by sequencing depth.

Remarks on this clone: Its antigen is not identified.

Assay used: immunoSEQ multiplex PCR; TCRdb lists only in-frame clones, some missing. This repertoire shows 400,000 to 600,000 clones, approximately 95% found once; its top ten account for around 0.066%. The chain is built from TRBV5-4 and TRBJ1-2, with TRBD1 matching 7 bases. Sequencing was carried out using naive CD4+ T cells sorted from blood. Subset reported: CD45RA+ positively selected. The TCR comes from a woman aged 25 to 45 in good health. This CDR3 reads CASRKLDRDYGYTF. CDR3 nucleotides: TGTGCCAGCAGGAAATTAGACAGGGACTATGGCTACACCTTC.